The T cell receptor (beta chain) described here comes from a study of cytomegalovirus exposure and HLA in healthy donors. Study results and caveats: An analysis was carried out at a later point. It showed that HLA-associated TCR beta chains were more clonally expanded than equally common non-associated chains. Later findings reportedly placed an Asian-associated ancestry cluster below the approximately 670-donor mean for N-insertions.

This PCR relied on a set of 60 Vbeta primers and 13 Jbeta primers. Clones were sequenced by immunoSEQ multiplex PCR, and TCRdb holds only the in-frame ones, with some missing. In all, the sample yields 200,000 to 250,000 clones. The CDR3 is 15 residues long. CDR1 and CDR2 (germline): LNHDA, SQIVND (reference sequence). Trimming removed 7 bases from V and 5 bases from J, with 20 bases in between. To note about this clone: Its antigen is undetermined.

The sample was PBMCs. The receptor was derived from a woman in her 30s in good health and CMV-seropositive. The rearrangement joins TRBV19 to TRBJ1-2; D possibly corresponds to TRBD1 (5 bases). The CDR3 protein is CASTPTGETGYGYTF. DNA for the CDR3: TGTGCCAGTACTCCGACGGGGGAGACGGGTTATGGCTACACCTTC.